The entry below gives a single TCR beta chain sequence along with its context. This clonotype showed up just a few times. No cognate antigen has been identified for it. No base quality information exists; no much larger clone differs at one position. The germline V gene provides CDR1 KGHDR and CDR2 SFDVKD. V is trimmed back by 4 bases and J by 10 bases, and the junction contains 4 bases that no gene match accounts for. The CDR3 numbers 13 residues from cysteine through phenylalanine. Just CDR3 DNA is preserved here, 39 bases in frame from base 1. Library generation was performed with UMI-ligation and nested PCR. To cover both TRBC1 and TRBC2, the beta constant-region primer consisted of an equimolar mix of two oligonucleotides. The ligated cDNA went through four rounds of PCR with nested alpha and beta constant-region primers together with the SP2 primer. A single-stranded oligonucleotide containing the SP2 primer and a 12-nucleotide UMI was joined to the 3' end of the cDNA by T4 RNA ligase 1. The ligation reaction was incubated at 16°C for roughly 18-25 hours. PCR2 was typically run as a SYBR Green qPCR and stopped at a predetermined threshold to prevent over-amplification. Every purification after the first one was done using Agencourt AMPure XP magnetic beads. Library amounts were measured by Qubit and library quality was assessed on a TapeStation, where the main peak was expected at around 650 bp. Pooled libraries were sequenced on an Illumina MiSeq with v2 2x251 paired-end kits, typically giving about 0.95-2.2 million reads per sample. Libraries were pooled at about 4.3 nM per sample, and 5-7% PhiX was added to improve cluster recognition. The authors processed their data as follows. Using tag matching that tolerated one base-pair mismatch, Decombinator assigned V and J genes to FASTQ reads that had been processed by Demultiplexor. By using UMIs, Collapsinator corrected both sequencing errors and the frequency errors caused by PCR heterogeneity. CDR3Translator translated TCRs and extracted CDR3s from the conserved cysteine to the FGXG phenylalanine, flagging non-productive sequences. Repertoires were subsampled to equal numbers of UMI-defined TCRs before Gini, Shannon entropy and inverse Simpson indices were calculated. Power-law fits to clonotype abundance distributions were performed by maximum likelihood within the linear range. When run on a single naive CD8 sample, MIGEC and the pipeline yielded similar UMI counts, similar unique TCR numbers and similar clonal distributions. One analysis removed from the naive repertoire any naive TCRs that were also found in any memory subset from the same donor. Repertoires were searched for several thousand CMV-associated CDR3 sequences compiled from VDJdb and a published dataset. Using fastp at Q25 and MiXCR, TCRdb reprocessed the public reads and kept productive beta chains. Each entry is one CDR3 protein sequence, shown with its most common DNA and genes. The V and J calls here are based on TCRdb, not the publication. In all, the sample holds just over 80,000 distinct CDR3 sequences, and 9% of those were seen once. The ten largest clones represent 1.2% of the sample.

From the second PCR step onward, the TCR alpha chain libraries and the TCR beta chain libraries were amplified separately. The CMV status of each donor was determined by measuring IFNgamma production from CD4+ T cells after fresh PBMCs had been stimulated overnight with CMV viral lysate. Using Miltenyi beads, CD4 T cells were first positively selected, and CD8 T cells were then positively selected from the CD4-negative fraction. Cells were stained for CD3, CD4, CD8, CD45RA, CD27 and a live/dead dye and were sorted on a BD Aria II into four subsets based on CD45RA and CD27. A few healthy volunteers provided blood, and each donor's sample was split into CD4 and CD8 T cells and then further divided into four differentiation subsets. Approximately 120 ml of peripheral blood was drawn per donor, and PBMC were isolated by Ficoll-Paque PLUS density-gradient centrifugation. The sorted cells were lysed in RLT buffer, after which RNA was extracted using a Qiagen RNeasy kit and kept at -80 degrees C.

This record belongs to a study of naive and memory T cell subsets (dated by TCRdb to 2015 to 2018). Describing the broader study: An open-source, UMI-based TCR alpha and beta sequencing pipeline was applied to sorted naive and memory peripheral blood T cell subsets. The results of the functional CMV T cell responses matched the IgG serology results in every case. RNA was DNase-treated and reverse transcribed with TCR constant-region primers, mostly using SuperScript III.

The paper as a whole reports these results and caveats: Single alpha or beta chain sequences, rather than paired alpha/beta receptors, were used to define clonotypes. RNA-based TCR counts may be affected by expression changes linked to T cell activation and differentiation. A few larger clonotypes were found in naive repertoires, especially CD8, and these larger clonotypes were possibly memory cells re-expressing CD45RA. Following error correction, more than 90% of naive TCR sequences occurred only once, which made naive abundance distributions much steeper than those of memory subsets. The repertoire findings for the naive and memory subsets could not be validated against a ground truth because none was available. TCR abundance followed a power law whose exponent differed between naive and memory subsets but was consistent across the three individuals. Gini index rose and Shannon and inverse Simpson diversity fell from naive through CM, EM and EMRA in both CD4 and CD8 cells.

The V gene is TRBV24-1 and the J gene is TRBJ2-5, with 11 bases aligning to TRBD2. Sequencing was done on a sample of naive CD8+ T cells from blood. The cell subset or site label, read with the paper, signifies: naive T cells, CD45RA high CD27+. This sequence originates from a human donor in good health. The nucleotides are TGTGCCACCAGTGAATTGACTAGCGGGATCCAGTACTTC. Translation gives CATSELTSGIQYF.